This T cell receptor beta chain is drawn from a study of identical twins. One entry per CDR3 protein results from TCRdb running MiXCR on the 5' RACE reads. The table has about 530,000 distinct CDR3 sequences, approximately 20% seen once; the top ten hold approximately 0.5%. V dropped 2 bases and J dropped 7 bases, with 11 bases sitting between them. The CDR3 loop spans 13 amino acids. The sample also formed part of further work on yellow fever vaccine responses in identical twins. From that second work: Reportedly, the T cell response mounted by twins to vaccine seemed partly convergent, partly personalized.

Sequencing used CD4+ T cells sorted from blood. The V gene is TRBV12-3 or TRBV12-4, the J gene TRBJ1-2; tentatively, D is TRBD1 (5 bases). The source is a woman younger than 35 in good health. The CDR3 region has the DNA TGTGCCAGCAGTTTAACGGCAGGGTTTGGCTACACCTTC. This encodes CASSLTAGFGYTF.